Listed below are T cell receptor beta chains from one sample, sequenced in a study of T-cell memory formation after mild COVID-19. TCRdb re-derived calls from the 5' RACE reads in MiXCR, one entry per CDR3 protein. Of roughly 550,000 distinct CDR3 sequences detected, about 20% appear once; the ten largest clones hold approximately 12%. Sequencing was performed on PBMCs or a T cell subset sorted from them (not recorded which). The receptors here all came from an adult woman who had mild COVID-19 (a few samples of this study predate the infection). Cell type and time point are not known. CDR3s include the opening cysteine and the closing phenylalanine or tryptophan. The order of the fields is V gene, D gene, J gene, clone size, CDR3 DNA, CDR3 protein. The D gene is left open where the match is weak. The listing skips clone size in some rows; elsewhere it reads once, few, many or a size class.

v_gene: TRBV29-1
d_gene: TRBD2
j_gene: TRBJ2-5
abundance: .
CDR3nt: TGCAGCGTTGATGGTAGCGGGAGTTGGGGCCACAGGCCCCAAGAGACCCAGTACTTC
CDR3aa: CSVDGSGSWGHRPQETQYF

v_gene: TRBV5-1
d_gene: TRBD1
j_gene: TRBJ2-2
abundance: .
CDR3nt: TGCGCCAGCAGCACCGGACAGGGGGAAGTGTCGATCGGGGAGCTGTTTTTT
CDR3aa: CASSTGQGEVSIGELFF

v_gene: TRBV7-9
d_gene: .
j_gene: TRBJ2-7
abundance: few
CDR3nt: TGTGCCACAGGGGTTGGGCCCGGCTACGAGCAGTACTTC
CDR3aa: CATGVGPGYEQYF

v_gene: TRBV7-9
d_gene: TRBD2
j_gene: TRBJ2-2
abundance: few
CDR3nt: TGTGCCAGCAGCTCAGAAGCGGGAGTTCGAACCGGGGAGCTGTTTTTT
CDR3aa: CASSSEAGVRTGELFF

v_gene: TRBV30
d_gene: TRBD1
j_gene: TRBJ1-2
abundance: few
CDR3nt: TGTGCCTGGAGTGTATCCAGGGGGCTTGGCTACACCTTC
CDR3aa: CAWSVSRGLGYTF

v_gene: TRBV30
d_gene: TRBD2
j_gene: TRBJ2-7
abundance: .
CDR3nt: TGTGCTTTGGCCCCGATCCTAGCGGGATACGAGCAGTACTTC
CDR3aa: CALAPILAGYEQYF

v_gene: TRBV29-1
d_gene: .
j_gene: TRBJ1-4
abundance: many
CDR3nt: TGCAGCGTTGGGGCTGATCATGAAAAACTGTTTTTT
CDR3aa: CSVGADHEKLFF

v_gene: TRBV12-3/TRBV12-4
d_gene: .
j_gene: TRBJ1-2
abundance: .
CDR3nt: TGTGCCAGCAGTTTACAGGGCCCTGGGGACTATGGCTACACCTTC
CDR3aa: CASSLQGPGDYGYTF

v_gene: TRBV10-3
d_gene: .
j_gene: TRBJ2-1
abundance: few
CDR3nt: TGTGCCATCAGTGAGCACGGGGGATCGGGTGAGCAGTTCTTC
CDR3aa: CAISEHGGSGEQFF

v_gene: TRBV6-6
d_gene: .
j_gene: TRBJ2-6
abundance: many
CDR3nt: TGTGCCAGCCTAGTCCAGGGAACTGGGGCCAACGTCCTGACTTTC
CDR3aa: CASLVQGTGANVLTF

v_gene: TRBV6-2/TRBV6-3
d_gene: .
j_gene: TRBJ2-7
abundance: few
CDR3nt: TGTGCCAGCAGTTACTCGAGTTTGAACGAGCAGTACTTC
CDR3aa: CASSYSSLNEQYF

v_gene: TRBV7-9
d_gene: .
j_gene: TRBJ2-5
abundance: few
CDR3nt: TGTGCCAGCAGCGCATGGGGAAGAGCCCAAGAGACCCAGTACTTC
CDR3aa: CASSAWGRAQETQYF

v_gene: TRBV28
d_gene: .
j_gene: TRBJ1-4
abundance: few
CDR3nt: TGTGCCAGCGGACCCGAGGGGAAACTGTTTTTT
CDR3aa: CASGPEGKLFF

v_gene: TRBV7-6
d_gene: TRBD1
j_gene: TRBJ2-7
abundance: .
CDR3nt: TGTGCCAGCAGCTTATGGACAGGGGTTGGTGAGCAGTACTTC
CDR3aa: CASSLWTGVGEQYF

v_gene: TRBV5-1
d_gene: TRBD1
j_gene: TRBJ1-1
abundance: few
CDR3nt: TGCGCCAGCAGCTCGGGACAGTGGATGAACACTGAAGCTTTCTTT
CDR3aa: CASSSGQWMNTEAFF

v_gene: TRBV7-8
d_gene: TRBD2
j_gene: TRBJ2-1
abundance: .
CDR3nt: TGTGCCAGCAGCATCCTGACTAGCGGGGGGTACAATGAGCAGTTCTTC
CDR3aa: CASSILTSGGYNEQFF